This is a list of T cell receptor beta chains from one sample in a study of cytomegalovirus exposure and HLA in healthy donors. Method: immunoSEQ multiplex PCR; TCRdb's copy keeps in-frame clones and lacks some. The table has about 69,000 clones, just over 65% seen once. The sequencing sample was made of PBMCs. These receptors were obtained from a woman in her twenties or thirties in good health and CMV-seronegative. Each CDR3 is given with its conserved first and last residue. D genes are given only for firm matches. Only part of the rows carry a size: once, few, many, or a class if the clone is expanded.

j_gene,abundance,v_gene,d_gene,CDR3nt,CDR3aa
TRBJ2-7,-,TRBV18,-,TGTGCCAGCTCACCTCCTAGCTCCTACGAGCAGTACTTC,CASSPPSSYEQYF
TRBJ1-2,-,TRBV7-9,-,TGTGCCAGCAGCCCGAGTGAGAACTATGGCTACACCTTC,CASSPSENYGYTF
TRBJ2-2,-,TRBV9,TRBD1,TGTGCCAGCAGCGCGGACAGGGTGGGAACCGGGGAGCTGTTTTTT,CASSADRVGTGELFF
TRBJ2-2,few,TRBV5-6,-,TGTGCCAGCAGCCGACAGGTAACTTCGAACACCGGGGAGCTGTTTTTT,CASSRQVTSNTGELFF
TRBJ1-2,-,TRBV7-9,TRBD1,TGTGCCAGCAGGCAGGGGGCGCGAGGCTACACCTTC,CASRQGARGYTF
TRBJ1-2,-,TRBV6-1,-,TGTGCCGACTACCGTCGGCTGAATAACTATGGCTACACCTTC,CADYRRLNNYGYTF
TRBJ1-3,once,TRBV10-3,TRBD1,TGTGCCACCCGGGACAGTGGAAACACCATATATTTT,CATRDSGNTIYF
TRBJ2-7,-,TRBV7-8,-,TGTGCCAGCAGCTTAGTCGGATCGGGTAGATACTACGAGCAGTACTTC,CASSLVGSGRYYEQYF
TRBJ2-6,-,TRBV6-4,-,TGTGCCAGCCCGGGGCGTACAGGGAATGCCTTTTCTGGGGCCAACGTCCTGACTTTC,CASPGRTGNAFSGANVLTF
TRBJ2-1,-,TRBV9,-,TGTGCCAGCAGCGTGCGGGACGGACTCAATGAGCAGTTCTTC,CASSVRDGLNEQFF
TRBJ2-5,-,TRBV7-9,-,TGTGCCAGCAGCGAACACAGAGGGCTCAGTTGGCAGACCCAGTACTTC,CASSEHRGLSWQTQYF
TRBJ1-2,-,TRBV6-1,-,TGTGCCAGGTACGACAGCTATGGCTACACCTTC,CARYDSYGYTF
TRBJ1-5,-,TRBV19,TRBD1,TGTGCCAGTAGTATAATAGGACAGGGGAGCAATCAGCCCCAGCATTTT,CASSIIGQGSNQPQHF
TRBJ2-1,-,TRBV28,-,TGTGCCAGCAGTTTGGGCCTTAGGTATGAGCAGTTCTTC,CASSLGLRYEQFF
TRBJ2-3,-,TRBV7-2,-,TGTGCCAGCAGCCGAATGGTAGTCCCAGATACGCAGTATTTT,CASSRMVVPDTQYF
TRBJ2-1,-,TRBV2,-,TGTGCCAGCAGGAAGGACTCGAGTGAGCAGTTCTTC,CASRKDSSEQFF
TRBJ2-5,few,TRBV7-9,-,TGTGCCAGCAGCTTAAGTTCAGGGTCCAAGGAGACCCAGTACTTC,CASSLSSGSKETQYF
TRBJ1-6,few,TRBV9,TRBD1,TGTGCCAGCAGCGTAGGACGGGACAGTGGTAGCTCCTATAATTCACCCCTCCACTTT,CASSVGRDSGSSYNSPLHF
TRBJ1-4,-,TRBV25-1,TRBD1,TGTGCCAGGGACAGGGGAGCTGAAAAACTGTTTTTT,CARDRGAEKLFF
TRBJ1-2,-,TRBV27,TRBD1,TGTGCCAGCAGCCGATCAGGGGGCCAAATTGGTGGCTACACCTTC,CASSRSGGQIGGYTF
TRBJ1-1,few,TRBV18,-,TGTGCCAGCTCACCAACAGGTCTTGCTGAAGCTTTCTTT,CASSPTGLAEAFF
TRBJ2-7,-,TRBV27,-,TGTGCCAGCATGGGGGTCCCAGGACAGACCTACGAGCAGTACTTC,CASMGVPGQTYEQYF
TRBJ2-5,-,TRBV5-8,TRBD2,TGTGCCAGCAGCACAGGACTAGCGGGGGGAAAAGAGACCCAGTACTTC,CASSTGLAGGKETQYF
TRBJ2-7,-,TRBV11-3,TRBD2,TGTGCCAGCAGCGACGGGGGGGCGTCCTACGAGCAGTACTTC,CASSDGGASYEQYF
TRBJ1-1,few,TRBV9,-,TGTGCCAGCAGCCCCTCAACGGGGTTCACTGAAGCTTTCTTT,CASSPSTGFTEAFF
TRBJ1-5,-,TRBV7-2,-,TGTGCCAGCAGCTTAGACAGCAATAGCAATCAGCCCCAGCATTTT,CASSLDSNSNQPQHF
TRBJ1-6,-,TRBV6-1,-,TGTGCCAGCTATGACAGGCCATCAAATTCACCCCTCCACTTT,CASYDRPSNSPLHF
TRBJ1-3,-,TRBV2,-,TGTGCCAGCACGTCCAGGGAGGCCCTTGGAAACACCATATATTTT,CASTSREALGNTIYF
TRBJ2-7,-,TRBV5-1,TRBD2,TGCGCCAGCAGCTTAGGGACTAGCGGGACCTACGAGCAGTACTTC,CASSLGTSGTYEQYF